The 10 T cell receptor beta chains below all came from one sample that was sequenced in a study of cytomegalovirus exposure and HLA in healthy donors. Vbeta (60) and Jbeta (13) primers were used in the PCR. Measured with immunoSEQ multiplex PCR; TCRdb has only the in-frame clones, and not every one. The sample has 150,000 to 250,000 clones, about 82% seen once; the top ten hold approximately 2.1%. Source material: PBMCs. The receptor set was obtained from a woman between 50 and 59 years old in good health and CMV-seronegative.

CDR3 residues: CASSLVQGTKETQYF. As DNA, the CDR3 is TGCGCCAGCAGCTTGGTGCAGGGCACAAAAGAGACCCAGTACTTC. V and J are TRBV5-1 and TRBJ2-5; TRBD1 is a possible D gene (5 bases). Germline V CDR1 and CDR2: SGHRS, YFSETQ. With 0 bases removed from V and 3 bases from J, the gap between germline ends came to 12 bases. This CDR3 has 15 amino acids.

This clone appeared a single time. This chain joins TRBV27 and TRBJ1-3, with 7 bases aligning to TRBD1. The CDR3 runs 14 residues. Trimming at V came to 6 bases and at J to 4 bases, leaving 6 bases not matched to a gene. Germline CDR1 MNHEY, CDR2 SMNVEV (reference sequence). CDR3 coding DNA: TGTGCCAGCAGCAAACAGGGGTCCGGAAACACCATATATTTT. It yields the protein CASSKQGSGNTIYF.

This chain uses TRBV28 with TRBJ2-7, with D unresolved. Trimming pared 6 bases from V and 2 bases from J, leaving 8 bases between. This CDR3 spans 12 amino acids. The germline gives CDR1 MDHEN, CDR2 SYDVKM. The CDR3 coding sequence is TGTGCCAGCAGCCTAAGTCCCTACGAGCAGTACTTC. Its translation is CASSLSPYEQYF. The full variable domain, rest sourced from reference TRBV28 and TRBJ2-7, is DVKVTQSSRYLVKRTGEKVFLECVQDMDHENMFWYRQDPGLGLRLIYFSYDVKMKEKGDIPEGYSVSREKKERFSLILESASTNQTSMYLCASSLSPYEQYFGPGTRLTVT.

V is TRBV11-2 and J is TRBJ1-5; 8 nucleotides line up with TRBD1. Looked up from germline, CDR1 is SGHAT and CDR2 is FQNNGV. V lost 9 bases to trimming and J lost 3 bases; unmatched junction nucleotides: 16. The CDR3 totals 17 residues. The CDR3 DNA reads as TGTGCCAGAGCCCTCGACTTCCGGGACAGGAACAATCAGCCCCAGCATTTT. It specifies CARALDFRDRNNQPQHF.

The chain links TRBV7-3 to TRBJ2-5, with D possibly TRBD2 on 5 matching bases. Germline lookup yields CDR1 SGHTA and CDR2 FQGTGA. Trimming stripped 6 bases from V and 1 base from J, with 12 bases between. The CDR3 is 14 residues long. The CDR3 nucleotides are TGTGCCAGCAGATCCGCGGGCATCCAAGAGACCCAGTACTTC. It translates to CASRSAGIQETQYF.

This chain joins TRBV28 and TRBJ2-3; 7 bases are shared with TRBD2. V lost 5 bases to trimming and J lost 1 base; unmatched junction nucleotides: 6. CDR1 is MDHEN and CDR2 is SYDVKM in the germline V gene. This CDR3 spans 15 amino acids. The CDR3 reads CASSPSGIGTDTQYF. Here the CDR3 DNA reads TGTGCCAGCAGTCCGAGCGGGATTGGCACAGATACGCAGTATTTT.

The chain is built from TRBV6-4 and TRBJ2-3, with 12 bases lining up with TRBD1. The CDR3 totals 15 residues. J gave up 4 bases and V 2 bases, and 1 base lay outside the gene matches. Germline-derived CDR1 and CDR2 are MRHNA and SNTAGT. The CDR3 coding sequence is TGTGCCAGCAGTGACGGGACAGGGGGCGCAGATACGCAGTATTTT. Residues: CASSDGTGGADTQYF.

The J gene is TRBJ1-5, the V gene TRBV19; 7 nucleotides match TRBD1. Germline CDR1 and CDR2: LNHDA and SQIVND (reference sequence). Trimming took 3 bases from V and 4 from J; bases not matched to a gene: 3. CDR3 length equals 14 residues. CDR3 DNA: TGTGCCAGTAGTATCCGGGACAGTAATCAGCCCCAGCATTTT. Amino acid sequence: CASSIRDSNQPQHF.

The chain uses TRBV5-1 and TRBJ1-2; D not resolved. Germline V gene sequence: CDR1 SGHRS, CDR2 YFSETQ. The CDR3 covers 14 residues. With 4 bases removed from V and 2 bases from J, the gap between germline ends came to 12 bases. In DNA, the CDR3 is TGCGCCAGCAGCGGCGGTAACGGAAACTATGGCTACACCTTC. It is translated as CASSGGNGNYGYTF.

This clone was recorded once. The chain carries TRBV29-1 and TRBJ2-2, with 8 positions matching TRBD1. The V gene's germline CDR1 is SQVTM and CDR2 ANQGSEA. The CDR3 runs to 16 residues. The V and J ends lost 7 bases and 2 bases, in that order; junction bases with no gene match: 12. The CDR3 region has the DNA TGCAGCGCATGGACAGGGAAAGGGGTTAACACCGGGGAGCTGTTTTTT. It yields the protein CSAWTGKGVNTGELFF.